This T cell receptor (beta chain) was identified in a study of memory CD4+ T cells and cytomegalovirus serostatus (dated by TCRdb to the late 2010s). As for the study more broadly: The cohort included approximately 35 healthy adults from Belgium, of whom 9 were CMV seropositive and 24 were CMV seronegative. To replicate a published TCR-based CMV serostatus classifier, the researchers sequenced the CD4+ memory TCRbeta repertoires of a Belgian cohort whose cytomegalovirus serostatus was known. What the work shows at the level of the full study, not this receptor alone: The original-framework classifier achieved a median bootstrapped AUC of almost 0.97 with a 95% CI of 0.76-1.00 on the Belgian cohort. The results were interpreted as suggesting that the CMV-associated TCR signature is largely present in the CD4+ memory repertoire. Unlike the original study, which covered naive and memory CD4+ and CD8+ populations, the Belgian study sequenced only CD4+CD45RO+ memory cells. Of around 160 previously reported CMV-associated TCRbeta sequences, about 68 appeared in the CD4+ memory repertoires, each in one to five individuals. CMV serostatus prediction reached a median bootstrapped AUC of roughly 0.95 with the original framework and just over 0.9 with a US-trained random forest.

V is clipped by 3 bases and J by 5 bases, and the sequence between their germline boundaries is 13 bases long. The cysteine opens and the phenylalanine closes a CDR3 of 14 amino acids. Kept here is only the CDR3 DNA, which spans 42 bases and is read in frame from base 1. CDR1 and CDR2, per the germline V gene, are MDHEN and SYDVKM. Remarks on this clone: The antigen it recognizes is unknown. Base qualities are missing; no much larger clone stands one base away.

A FACSAria II was used to sort memory CD4+ T cells, defined as single viable CD3+CD4+CD8-CD45RO+ cells. To determine CMV serostatus, a Roche Elecsys assay was used that detects serum IgG against CMV pp150, pp28, p38 and p52. After thawing, total CD4+ T cells were enriched by positive selection with CD4 magnetic microbeads. The samples came from a different study that was designed specifically to examine the CD4+ T cell memory repertoire. Peripheral blood mononuclear cells were isolated and cryopreserved according to standard operating procedures, and serum was kept at -80 degrees C. The staining relied on CD3-PerCP (BW264/56), CD4-APC (RPA-T4), CD45RO-PE (UCHT1) and CD8-Pacific Orange (3B5) antibodies, and Sytox blue was used to exclude non-viable cells. The Quick-DNA Microprep Kit was used to extract genomic DNA from the sorted cells. Amplification of TCRbeta DNA was done with the immunoSEQ hsTCRbeta kit, following the protocol from the manufacturer. An Illumina MiSeq instrument was used to sequence the TCRbeta libraries. In the paper's pipeline: After out-of-frame sequences were removed, around 2,200,000 distinct TCRbeta sequences remained, averaging around 66,000 per individual. Each individual was scored according to the count of 164 previously reported CMV-associated TCRbeta sequences and the total productive distinct TCRbeta count. A beta-binomial model was reimplemented in Python, and scikit-learn random forests with default parameters were trained on US cohort data. Classifier performance on the Belgian cohort was summarized as median AUC with percentile confidence intervals calculated over 10,000 bootstrap iterations. As stored in TCRdb, this immuneACCESS dataset retains in-frame rearrangements with V and J assigned. A fraction of the clones does not appear; measured against another copy, unresolved V genes explain less than half of the discrepancy, and the remainder lacks a known reason. From that table come the V and J calls and clone size; the DNA was used to work out D and trimming. The sample table contains around 50,000 clones; only one count was recorded for under 80% of them. The ten largest clones add up to around 0.91% of the sample.

The specimen was memory CD4+ T cells from blood. This chain is built from TRBV28 and TRBJ1-2; the D gene is unclear. The source of this sequence is an adult in good health and CMV-seronegative. The CDR3 amino acid sequence is: CASSFLGPPYGYTF. The nucleotide sequence is TGTGCCAGCAGTTTCCTCGGACCTCCATATGGCTACACCTTC.